One and the same sample provided the 16 T cell receptor beta chains below, sequenced in a study of blood T cell repertoires in COVID-19. Using immunoSEQ multiplex PCR, the repertoire was profiled, and TCRdb retains in-frame clones only, with some absent. The sample has about 160,000 clones; about 80% are singletons. Specimen: peripheral blood. The receptor source for this set is an elderly woman with acute or convalescent COVID-19.

This clone was counted once. The chain has TRBV10-3 and TRBJ1-6, with 11 positions matching TRBD1. V lost 2 bases, J lost 10 bases, and 10 bases stayed unmatched. The CDR3 totals 17 residues. Germline V gene data show CDR1 as ENHRY and CDR2 as SYGVKD. Written as DNA, the CDR3 is TGTGCCATCAGTGAGAATAAGGGGACAGGGGGTGGATCACCCCTCCACTTT. This gives the protein CAISENKGTGGGSPLHF.

The rearrangement joins TRBV10-3 to TRBJ2-3, with 12 bases identical to TRBD2. The CDR3 contains 16 residues. V lost 4 bases, J lost 4 bases, and 6 bases stayed unmatched. Germline V gene sequence: CDR1 ENHRY, CDR2 SYGVKD. CDR3: CAISVGTSGLSDTQYF. The CDR3 coding sequence is TGTGCCATCAGTGTCGGGACTAGCGGGCTGTCAGATACGCAGTATTTT.

This rearrangement joins TRBV6-5 to TRBJ2-1; D perhaps matches TRBD2 (5 bases). The CDR3 length is 14 residues. CDR1 MNHEY and CDR2 SVGAGI come from the germline V gene. V lost 2 bases and J 7 bases, leaving 12 bases between the germline ends. The CDR3 DNA is TGTGCCAGCAGTTACCTTAGCGCTGTGAATGAGCAGTTCTTC. Translating gives CASSYLSAVNEQFF.

This sequence joins TRBV6-5 and TRBJ1-3, with D unclear. Germline CDR1 reads MNHEY; CDR2 reads SVGAGI. The CDR3 spans 14 residues. The germline V and J ends were trimmed by 5 bases and 0 bases, with 8 bases remaining between them. This CDR3 reads CASSLSLSGNTIYF. The CDR3 region has the DNA TGTGCCAGCAGTCTCTCCCTCTCTGGAAACACCATATATTTT.

The chain is built from TRBV2 and TRBJ2-7; tentatively, D is TRBD2 (6 bases). CDR3 length equals 14 residues. Looked up from germline, CDR1 is SNHLY and CDR2 is FYNNEI. The ends were cut back, 10 bases at V and 2 bases at J, with 18 bases in the middle. The CDR3 loop reads CATGNREVPYEQYF. The CDR3 DNA reads as TGTGCCACCGGTAATAGGGAGGTCCCCTACGAGCAGTACTTC.

The rearrangement links TRBV19 to TRBJ1-1, with D possibly TRBD1 on 5 matching bases. V lost 6 bases and J 0 bases, leaving 17 bases between the germline ends. CDR1 is LNHDA and CDR2 is SQIVND in the germline V gene (reference sequence). The CDR3 runs to 16 residues. The CDR3, as DNA: TGTGCCAGTAGGTCGGCGACAGAAGGGATGAACACTGAAGCTTTCTTT. It yields the protein CASRSATEGMNTEAFF.

This clone was observed a handful of times. The rearrangement links TRBV2 to TRBJ1-4; unclear D gene. Germline V CDR1 and CDR2: SNHLY, FYNNEI. V was pared by 5 bases and J by 8 bases, with 12 bases between. The CDR3 loop spans 13 amino acids. The CDR3 nucleotides read TGTGCCAGCAGTCCCGGGGTGGGAGAAAAACTGTTTTTT. Protein product: CASSPGVGEKLFF.

V is TRBV2 and J is TRBJ2-7; 7 nucleotides match TRBD1. This CDR3 has 17 residues. CDR1 and CDR2 from the germline V gene are SNHLY and FYNNEI. V shed 10 bases, J shed 1 base, and the junction held 19 bases outside the gene matches. The DNA of the CDR3 is TGTGCCACCGAGAAAAGCATACAGGGGACGCTATCCTACGAGCAGTACTTC. The encoded protein is CATEKSIQGTLSYEQYF.

The V and J genes are TRBV5-5 and TRBJ2-2; perhaps TRBD2 as D (6 bases). Germline CDR1 reads SGHKS; CDR2 reads YYEKEE (reference sequence). Trimming took off 2 bases at V and 2 bases at J, with 13 bases between the two ends. This CDR3 contains 16 residues. The CDR3 DNA follows: TGTGCCAGCAGCTTCCGGCAGGAGGGAAACACCGGGGAGCTGTTTTTT. Protein: CASSFRQEGNTGELFF.

This chain links TRBV19 with TRBJ2-1; 7 bases fit TRBD1. Germline CDR1 reads LNHDA; CDR2 reads SQIVND (reference sequence). The CDR3 spans 14 residues. With V trimmed by 5 bases and J by 6 bases, 7 bases remained unmatched. The CDR3 sequence is CASSDLPGGNEQFF. The CDR3 bases are TGTGCCAGTAGTGACTTGCCAGGGGGCAATGAGCAGTTCTTC.

This chain connects TRBV30 to TRBJ1-3; maybe TRBD1 (6 bases). This CDR3 is 13 amino acids long. V was trimmed by 8 bases and J by 3 bases, leaving 14 bases between them. Germline loops: CDR1 GTSNPN, CDR2 SVGIG (reference sequence). The CDR3, as DNA: TGTGCCCGGAAGGGCAGGGGTGGAAACACCATATATTTT. Translating it yields CARKGRGGNTIYF.

Here the CDR3 reads CASSWGQLLAKNIQYF. In DNA, the CDR3 is TGTGCCAGCAGCTGGGGACAGCTCCTAGCCAAAAACATTCAGTACTTC. V gene TRBV7-2 combines with J gene TRBJ2-4; 7 bases fit TRBD1. In germline, CDR1 is SGHTA, CDR2 FQGNSA. The CDR3 is 16 amino acids. The V segment lost 4 bases and the J segment 0 bases; nucleotides outside the gene matches: 6.

The chain employs TRBV12-3 or TRBV12-4 and TRBJ1-6; D is uncertain. The CDR3 totals 12 residues. Deletions cut 5 bases from V and 9 bases from J, with 8 bases between. The CDR3 region is CASSPPGSPLHF. As DNA, the CDR3 is TGTGCCAGCAGTCCGCCCGGTTCACCCCTCCACTTT.

The chain recombines TRBV7-2 with TRBJ2-5; tentatively, D is TRBD2 (6 bases). Trimming took off 3 bases at V and 5 bases at J, with 10 bases between the two ends. This CDR3 spans 13 amino acids. Germline CDR1 and CDR2: SGHTA and FQGNSA. In nucleotides, the CDR3 is TGTGCCAGCAGCTTCCGGGGGTTGGAGACCCAGTACTTC. It is translated as CASSFRGLETQYF.

This clone turned up a few times. The rearrangement links TRBV28 to TRBJ2-1, with a tentative D call TRBD2 (5 bases). Germline V gene sequence: CDR1 MDHEN, CDR2 SYDVKM. The CDR3 extends over 13 amino acids. V lost 7 bases to trimming and J lost 8 bases, with 15 bases between them. The CDR3 DNA is TGTGCCAGCAAAGGGCCCGGAGGCGATGAGCAGTTCTTC. This translates into CASKGPGGDEQFF.

The genes are TRBV10-1 and TRBJ1-5; D unresolved. The V gene lost 5 bases and the J gene lost 0 bases, with 14 bases spanning the gap. The CDR3 loop spans 16 amino acids. Germline CDR1 is WNHNN and CDR2 is SYGVQD (reference sequence). CDR3 sequence: CASSPGRQYSNQPQHF. The CDR3 nucleotides read TGCGCCAGCAGTCCGGGAAGGCAATATAGCAATCAGCCCCAGCATTTT.